These 21 T cell receptor beta chains share one sample of origin, sequenced in a study of response to subunit inactivated influenza vaccine. TCRdb itself ran the RT-PCR reads through MiXCR, one entry per CDR3 protein. Of a few hundred thousand distinct CDR3 sequences in the sample, around a fifth are singletons; the top ten hold more than 8.5%. The sample consisted of PBMCs from blood, taken less than 22 months after vaccination. The receptors were gathered from a man aged 45 to 75 who received an inactivated influenza vaccine.

This chain uses TRBV5-1 with TRBJ2-3, with D unclear. CDR1 and CDR2 from the germline V gene are SGHRS and YFSETQ. V lost 3 bases, J lost 0 bases, and 8 bases lay in between. This CDR3 spans 14 amino acids. CDR3 protein: CASSWSRSTDTQYF. In DNA, the CDR3 is TGCGCCAGCAGCTGGAGTAGGAGCACAGATACGCAGTATTTT.

The chain employs TRBV3-1 and TRBJ2-7, with a possible D match to TRBD2 (5 bases). V lost 1 base and J lost 4, with 11 bases in between. From germline, CDR1 is LGHDT and CDR2 YNNKEL (reference sequence). The CDR3 is 14 amino acids. The CDR3 here is CASSQAPSGYEQYF. The CDR3 DNA reads as TGTGCCAGCAGCCAAGCGCCTTCGGGGTACGAGCAGTACTTC.

In its sample, this clonotype was seen a few times. V gene TRBV6-2 or TRBV6-3 combines with J gene TRBJ2-3, with TRBD2 identical over 10 bases. V lost 2 bases and J lost 0; bases outside the gene matches: 5. The CDR3 sequence is 17 residues long. Germline V lookup: CDR1 MNHEY, CDR2 SVGEGT. The CDR3 region is CASSYQTSGWSTDTQYF. The CDR3 bases are TGTGCCAGCAGTTACCAGACTAGCGGGTGGAGCACAGATACGCAGTATTTT.

The rearrangement uses TRBV10-3 and TRBJ1-5; a weak D match, TRBD1 (6 bases). This CDR3 has 13 amino acids. The V gene's germline CDR1 is ENHRY and CDR2 SYGVKD. The germline V and J ends were trimmed by 4 bases and 3 bases, with 7 bases remaining between them. The CDR3 DNA follows: TGTGCCATCAGTGCAGGGGCCAATCAGCCCCAGCATTTT. This encodes CAISAGANQPQHF.

This clonotype has at least ten counts. The chain combines TRBV6-1 with TRBJ1-5; TRBD1 matches 8 bases. Germline-derived CDR1 and CDR2 are MNHNS and SASEGT. The V segment lost 6 bases and the J segment 2 bases; nucleotides outside the gene matches: 6. There are 15 residues in the CDR3. CDR3 protein: CASSPQGVRNQPQHF. The CDR3, as DNA: TGTGCCAGCAGCCCACAGGGGGTACGCAATCAGCCCCAGCATTTT.

This clonotype was counted between two and nine times. The chain employs TRBV15 and TRBJ2-2; D is ambiguous. The CDR3 consists of 13 residues. V was clipped by 0 bases and J by 5 bases, with 4 bases between them. The germline V gene has CDR1 LNHNV and CDR2 YYDKDF (reference sequence). The chain's CDR3 is CATSRDQTGELFF. DNA for the CDR3: TGTGCCACCAGCAGAGATCAAACCGGGGAGCTGTTTTTT.

The table lists this clonotype with a few counts. This chain's CDR3 is CASSLSSFQETQYF. In DNA form, the CDR3 reads TGCGCCAGCAGCTTGTCGTCCTTTCAAGAGACCCAGTACTTC. The V and J genes are TRBV5-1 and TRBJ2-5, with no clear D. The germline V gene has CDR1 SGHRS and CDR2 YFSETQ. V was shortened by 1 base and J by 2 bases, with 9 bases between the two germline ends. The CDR3 length is 14 residues.

The chain recombines TRBV20-1 with TRBJ1-6; D is ambiguous. This CDR3 has 15 amino acids. V was pared by 2 bases and J by 0 bases, with 8 bases between. Germline values: CDR1 DFQATT, CDR2 SNEGSKA (reference sequence). The CDR3 region is CSARSDGSYNSPLHF. For the CDR3, the DNA is TGCAGTGCTAGATCGGACGGCTCCTATAATTCACCCCTCCACTTT.

The CDR3 DNA is TGTGCCAGCAGCTTGGCCCCCGGCTACGAGCAGTACTTC. It codes for CASSLAPGYEQYF. This chain joins TRBV5-4 and TRBJ2-7; D unresolved. The ends were cut back, 0 bases at V and 3 bases at J, with 7 bases in the middle. Germline CDR1 reads SGHNT; CDR2 reads YYREEE (reference sequence). CDR3 length equals 13 residues.

This clonotype was seen only a few times. This chain connects TRBV6-1 to TRBJ1-6; no reliable D call. CDR3 length equals 13 residues. V lost 7 bases and J lost 10, with 14 bases in between. Germline V gene lookup returns CDR1 MNHNS and CDR2 SASEGT. The CDR3 DNA is TGTGCCAGCACCAATCTGGAAAGGTCACCCCTCCACTTT. Its translation is CASTNLERSPLHF.

The chain uses TRBV9 and TRBJ2-3; the match to TRBD2 covers 7 bases. Germline-derived CDR1 and CDR2 are SGDLS and YYNGEE. The CDR3 is 16 amino acids. Trimming cost V 4 bases and J 4 bases; bases outside gene matches: 12. CDR3 DNA sequence: TGTGCCAGCAGCACATATGGGGGGGAGTTCGCAGATACGCAGTATTTT. Its translation: CASSTYGGEFADTQYF.

There are a few counts of this clonotype. The chain has TRBV29-1 and TRBJ2-1; a weak D match, TRBD1 (5 bases). The CDR3 is 14 amino acids. Trimming removed 2 bases from V and 6 bases from J, with 14 bases in between. Per germline, CDR1 SQVTM and CDR2 ANQGSEA. This CDR3 is CSVERKQASNEQFF. CDR3 nucleotide sequence: TGCAGCGTTGAAAGGAAACAGGCCTCCAATGAGCAGTTCTTC.

This clonotype occurred many times. The gene calls are TRBV30 and TRBJ1-1, with 7 bases aligning to TRBD1. This CDR3 comprises 18 residues. CDR1 GTSNPN and CDR2 SVGIG come from the germline V gene (reference sequence). V shed 0 bases, J shed 2 bases, and the junction held 15 bases outside the gene matches. CDR3 in DNA: TGTGCCTGGAGTGTACTAAGGACATTTCGGGACAGCAACACTGAAGCTTTCTTT. It yields the protein CAWSVLRTFRDSNTEAFF. The whole variable domain, filled in from reference TRBV30 and TRBJ1-1, reads SQTIHQWPATLVQPVGSPLSLECTVEGTSNPNLYWYRQAAGRGLQLLFYSVGIGQISSEVPQNLSASRPQDRQFILSSKKLLLSDSGFYLCAWSVLRTFRDSNTEAFFGQGTRLTVV.

Many counts were recorded for this clonotype. The chain carries TRBV20-1 and TRBJ1-1; D unclear. V was clipped by 3 bases and J by 5 bases, with 10 bases between them. From germline, CDR1 is DFQATT and CDR2 SNEGSKA (reference sequence). The CDR3 sequence is 12 residues long. Here the CDR3 reads CSARDLGTEAFF. DNA of the CDR3: TGCAGTGCTAGGGACCTGGGGACTGAAGCTTTCTTT.

The chain couples TRBV5-8 to TRBJ1-2, with 8 bases matching TRBD1. V was clipped by 4 bases and J by 5 bases; unmatched bases: 13. Germline loops: CDR1 SGHTS, CDR2 YDEGEE. The CDR3 is 16 amino acids. As DNA, the CDR3 is TGTGCCAGCAGCCGTCGAATGGGACAGGCCCCTTATGGCTACACCTTC. Translating gives CASSRRMGQAPYGYTF.

In its sample, this clonotype was seen many times. The chain couples TRBV4-3 to TRBJ1-5; D unclear. Germline lookup yields CDR1 LGHNA and CDR2 YSLEER. The CDR3 has 13 residues. V lost 0 bases and J 10 bases, leaving 10 bases between the germline ends. The CDR3: CASSQDTWSPQHF. Written as DNA, the CDR3 is TGCGCCAGCAGCCAAGATACGTGGAGTCCCCAGCATTTT.

The gene calls are TRBV28 and TRBJ1-2; TRBD1 agrees at 8 bases. The CDR3 loop spans 12 amino acids. V lost 7 bases and J lost 4; bases outside the gene matches: 2. Germline loops: CDR1 MDHEN, CDR2 SYDVKM. As DNA, the CDR3 is TGTGCCAGCAACAGGGGGATCTATGGCTACACCTTC. Encoded protein: CASNRGIYGYTF.

This clonotype has more than one count but fewer than ten. The chain joins TRBV20-1 to TRBJ2-1; a weak D match, TRBD2 (6 bases). Germline V lookup: CDR1 DFQATT, CDR2 SNEGSKA (reference sequence). V gave up 0 bases and J gave up 9 bases, with 15 bases separating them. This CDR3 is built from 14 residues. The CDR3 sequence: CSARDGTVLGEQFF. The CDR3 DNA follows: TGCAGTGCTAGAGATGGGACTGTTCTGGGTGAGCAGTTCTTC.

This clonotype was counted between two and nine times. The CDR3 sequence is CASRRMADTVSYEQYF. CDR3 bases: TGTGCCAGCAGAAGAATGGCTGACACCGTCTCCTACGAGCAGTACTTC. This chain links TRBV6-1 with TRBJ2-7; D call uncertain. Germline-derived CDR1 and CDR2 are MNHNS and SASEGT. Trimming left V 6 bases short and J 0 bases short, with 18 bases between. This CDR3 spans 16 amino acids.

This clonotype is labeled medium-sized. The chain combines TRBV6-5 with TRBJ1-2; no clear D. V lost 0 bases and J 5 bases, leaving 10 bases between the germline ends. This CDR3 contains 14 residues. The germline gives CDR1 MNHEY, CDR2 SVGAGI. The CDR3 coding sequence is TGTGCCAGCAGTTACTCGGGTACGCGGTATGGCTACACCTTC. It translates to CASSYSGTRYGYTF.

The table lists this clonotype with a few counts. The V call is TRBV24-1, the J call TRBJ2-3; D is perhaps TRBD1 or TRBD2 (5 bases each). Germline V gene data show CDR1 as KGHDR and CDR2 as SFDVKD. This CDR3 region has 13 residues. The V and J ends lost 9 bases and 3 bases respectively, with 12 bases between them. The CDR3 DNA follows: TGTGCCACCCATGGGGGATCGACAGATACGCAGTATTTT. Translating it yields CATHGGSTDTQYF.